This entry describes one TCR beta chain. This specimen comes from a study of blood T cell repertoires in COVID-19. Study overall: Samples taken during acute and convalescent COVID-19 were collected in the United States, Italy and Spain. T cells, B-cell-depleted T cells, or PBMCs provided the cDNA or gDNA that served as material.

Germline loops: CDR1 SGHTA, CDR2 FQGTGA. The CDR3 runs 15 residues. Trimming took off 0 bases at V and 3 bases at J, with 11 bases between the two ends. Original data processing: Reference gene primer amplification in the assay estimated nucleated cell counts. This table comes from immunoSEQ multiplex PCR, and its TCRdb copy is limited to in-frame clones, with some not included. That table is the source of V, J and clone size, and D and trimming were worked out from the DNA. Counted here are about 100,000 clones, roughly 85% occurring once; the ten biggest clones make up roughly 31%. The V gene is TRBV7-3, the J gene TRBJ1-2, with D possibly being TRBD1 (6 bases). The clonotype originates from a man between 65 and 79 years old with active or convalescent COVID-19. Input material: peripheral blood. The CDR3 region is CASSLTGGTHYGYTF. Written as DNA, the CDR3 is TGTGCCAGCAGCTTAACGGGGGGGACACACTATGGCTACACCTTC.